Presented here are 8 T cell receptor beta chains from one specimen sequenced in a study of blood T cell repertoires in COVID-19. Some clones are missing from TCRdb's copy, which holds only in-frame ones; the method was immunoSEQ multiplex PCR. This sample yields approximately 210,000 clones, of which about four fifths are seen a single time; over 6.5% belongs to the top ten. The sequencing input was peripheral blood. Source of these receptors: a woman at least 80 years old with COVID-19, enrolled during active disease.

The V gene is TRBV5-1, the J gene TRBJ2-6; D uncertain. This CDR3 has 13 amino acids. Germline assignment: CDR1 SGHRS and CDR2 YFSETQ. V lost 4 bases and J lost 0, with 2 bases in between. In nucleotides, the CDR3 is TGCGCCAGCAGCCTCTCTGGGGCCAACGTCCTGACTTTC. Amino acid sequence: CASSLSGANVLTF.

This rearrangement joins TRBV28 to TRBJ2-2, with TRBD2 as a possible D gene (6 bases). CDR1 MDHEN and CDR2 SYDVKM come from the germline V gene. The length of the CDR3 is 15 residues. The ends were cut back, 8 bases at V and 2 bases at J, with 15 bases in the middle. The CDR3 region is CASVSLGLNTGELFF. CDR3 in DNA: TGTGCCAGCGTATCTCTGGGACTTAACACCGGGGAGCTGTTTTTT.

This rearrangement joins TRBV28 to TRBJ1-6; D call uncertain. In germline, CDR1 is MDHEN, CDR2 SYDVKM. The CDR3 is 15 residues long. V was shortened by 6 bases and J by 7 bases, with 16 bases between the two germline ends. CDR3 amino acids: CASSSGEGVNSPLHF. The CDR3 DNA reads TGTGCCAGCAGCTCTGGTGAGGGTGTGAATTCACCCCTCCACTTT.

The rearrangement joins TRBV5-8 to TRBJ1-5; D not certain. This CDR3 has 15 residues. The germline V and J ends were trimmed by 4 bases and 4 bases, with 15 bases remaining between them. Germline loops: CDR1 SGHTS, CDR2 YDEGEE. CDR3 amino acids: CASSPNIGGNQPQHF. The CDR3 DNA reads as TGTGCCAGCAGCCCAAACATCGGCGGGAATCAGCCCCAGCATTTT.

This clone turned up a few times. The V gene is TRBV29-1, the J gene TRBJ1-2, with D unclear. This CDR3 comprises 12 residues. Germline CDR1 reads SQVTM; CDR2 reads ANQGSEA. V dropped 4 bases and J dropped 4 bases, with 10 bases sitting between them. The CDR3 region is CSVAREAYGYTF. The DNA of the CDR3 is TGCAGCGTTGCGAGGGAGGCCTATGGCTACACCTTC.

This clone was seen more than once but under ten times. This chain links TRBV6-6 with TRBJ1-5; D may be TRBD1 (5 bases). CDR1 and CDR2 (germline): MNHNY, SVGAGI (reference sequence). The CDR3 contains 14 residues. Trimming left V 8 bases short and J 2 bases short, with 13 bases between. Here the CDR3 DNA reads TGTGCCAGCCAGGGTGCTGGGGGCAATCAGCCCCAGCATTTT. This translates into CASQGAGGNQPQHF.

The count of this clone is one. The chain joins TRBV28 to TRBJ2-4; the D gene is possibly TRBD2 (6 bases). V was clipped by 6 bases and J by 3 bases, with 15 bases between them. Germline V gene lookup returns CDR1 MDHEN and CDR2 SYDVKM. The CDR3 totals 15 residues. The DNA of the CDR3 is TGTGCCAGCAGCCCCGGGGGACGCGTCAAAAACATTCAGTACTTC. Its translation is CASSPGGRVKNIQYF.

The chain is built from TRBV20-1 and TRBJ2-3, with TRBD1 matching over 10 bases. Germline V CDR1 and CDR2: DFQATT, SNEGSKA (reference sequence). CDR3 length equals 18 residues. With V trimmed by 3 bases and J by 1 base, 13 bases remained unmatched. CDR3 residues: CSASPRQGDRGRTDTQYF. The CDR3 nucleotides read TGCAGTGCTAGTCCAAGGCAGGGGGACAGGGGACGCACAGATACGCAGTATTTT.